This TCR beta chain is drawn from a study of graft-versus-host responses after intestinal transplantation. Study-wide background: Every recipient underwent anti-thymocyte globulin induction, then tacrolimus and steroids for about three years.

Irradiated, violet-dye-labeled stimulators (around 200,000) were plated alongside around 200,000 CFSE-labeled responders. Sequencing used immunoSEQ multiplex PCR; TCRdb keeps in-frame clones, though not all of them. The profile shows 8,000 to 11,000 clones, roughly a third of them singletons. The CDR3 is made up of 16 amino acids. Trimming removed 6 bases from V and 0 bases from J; junction bases left unmatched: 10. CDR1 and CDR2 (germline): SNHLY, FYNNEI. This specimen consisted of alloreactive CD8+ T cells from a mixed lymphocyte reaction culture, obtained before intestinal transplant. Indicated subset: CFSE-low proliferating T cells sorted from roughly six-day pre-transplant mixed lymphocyte reaction (GvH or HvG direction). The TCR originated in a human patient who received an intestinal transplant. The chain links TRBV2 to TRBJ1-1; 7 nucleotides agree with TRBD1. CDR3 sequence (DNA): TGTGCCAGCAGGCCTCCCGGGACAGTGGTGAACACTGAAGCTTTCTTT. Translating gives CASRPPGTVVNTEAFF.